This T cell receptor (beta chain) was found in a study of cytomegalovirus exposure and HLA in healthy donors. Study-level results: One later analysis, an examination of the roughly 110 validation repertoires, found that first-cohort TCR clusters tended to co-occur in them. Most TCR sequences were uncommon, yet certain public TCRs appeared in many donors.

Only in-frame clones appear in the TCRdb table, and some are missing; sequencing was by immunoSEQ multiplex PCR. Among some 240,000 clones listed, 86% were seen once. V dropped 0 bases and J dropped 3; count of bases not matched to a gene: 16. The length of the CDR3 is 20 residues. The V gene's germline CDR1 is LNHNV and CDR2 YYDKDF (reference sequence). To note about this clone: What it binds is unknown.

The chain recombines TRBV15 with TRBJ2-5; TRBD2 aligns across 10 bases. The sequencing input was PBMCs. This clonotype was obtained from a woman aged 25 to 39 in good health and CMV-seropositive. Here the CDR3 DNA reads TGTGCCACCAGCAGAGATCTTAGGCTAGCGGGAGCTATAAGGGAAGAGACCCAGTACTTC. It yields the protein CATSRDLRLAGAIREETQYF.